This entry lists 24 T cell receptor beta chains sequenced from one sample in a study of brain T cells in children with intractable seizures. This table comes from immunoSEQ multiplex PCR, and its TCRdb copy is limited to in-frame clones, with some not included. Here the sample spans about 320,000 clones, approximately 93% being singletons. Regarding time point: blood from clinic visit 5 months post-surgery; TSC patient then seizure free. This sample comprised peripheral blood, obtained roughly 5 months after surgery. Every receptor here comes from a boy under two years old with tuberous sclerosis and intractable seizures.

V usage is TRBV4-1 and J usage is TRBJ1-2; no clear D gene. The ends were cut back, 0 bases at V and 4 bases at J, with 12 bases in the middle. Germline-derived CDR1 and CDR2 are MGHRA and YSYEKL. This CDR3 is 15 amino acids long. CDR3 region: CASSQDYTRPYGYTF. CDR3 DNA: TGCGCCAGCAGCCAAGATTACACCCGCCCCTATGGCTACACCTTC.

The count of this clone is one. The rearrangement joins TRBV27 to TRBJ1-2; tentative D call: TRBD1 (5 bases). CDR3 length: 16 residues. Germline V lookup: CDR1 MNHEY, CDR2 SMNVEV (reference sequence). Trimming left V 3 bases short and J 5 bases short, with 19 bases between. The CDR3 reads CASSLIVRPGQYGYTF. As DNA, the CDR3 is TGTGCCAGCAGTTTGATAGTAAGGCCGGGGCAGTATGGCTACACCTTC.

This rearrangement joins TRBV11-2 to TRBJ2-6; D uncertain. The germline V and J ends were trimmed by 1 base and 4 bases, with 2 bases remaining between them. Germline V gives CDR1 SGHAT, CDR2 FQNNGV. The CDR3 has 13 residues. CDR3 coding DNA: TGTGCCAGCAGCTTAGGGGGGGCCAACGTCCTGACTTTC. Amino acids: CASSLGGANVLTF.

The CDR3 bases are TGCAGCGTTGAAGCCGGGACAGGGCGTAGGATCCCAAAGTACCAAGAGACCCAGTACTTC. Amino acid sequence: CSVEAGTGRRIPKYQETQYF. The chain employs TRBV29-1 and TRBJ2-5; 9 nucleotides match TRBD1. CDR3 length: 20 residues. J was trimmed by 0 bases and V by 1 base; bases with no gene match: 18. Germline V CDR1 and CDR2: SQVTM, ANQGSEA. Filled out from reference TRBV29-1 and TRBJ2-5, the complete variable domain reads SAVISQKPSRDICQRGTSLTIQCQVDSQVTMMFWYRQQPGQSLTLIATANQGSEATYESGFVIDKFPISRPNLTFSTLTVSNMSPEDSSIYLCSVEAGTGRRIPKYQETQYFGPGTRLLVL.

This chain uses TRBV7-8 with TRBJ2-1, with TRBD2 matching over 12 bases. Germline CDR1 is SGHVS and CDR2 is FQNEAQ. V was clipped by 1 base and J by 5 bases; unmatched bases: 3. The CDR3 runs 16 residues. CDR3 nucleotide sequence: TGTGCCAGCAGCTTAGGGACTAGCGGGAAGAACAATGAGCAGTTCTTC. This codes for CASSLGTSGKNNEQFF.

The chain carries TRBV11-2 and TRBJ2-7, with TRBD2 matching 11 bases. The CDR3 runs 16 residues. CDR1 is SGHAT, CDR2 FQNNGV, per germline. V gave up 3 bases and J gave up 7 bases; unmatched junction bases: 11. Here the CDR3 DNA reads TGTGCCAGCAGCTTGGATACTAGCGGGAGAGTCTTAGAGCAGTACTTC. The encoded protein is CASSLDTSGRVLEQYF.

The chain joins TRBV7-9 to TRBJ2-3; no reliable D call. The CDR3 is 14 amino acids. Germline values: CDR1 SEHNR, CDR2 FQNEAQ (reference sequence). V lost 2 bases and J lost 0, with 6 bases in between. CDR3 DNA sequence: TGTGCCAGCAGCTTAATCTCTAGCACAGATACGCAGTATTTT. It is translated as CASSLISSTDTQYF.

This clone was seen a handful of times. The chain is built from TRBV4-1 and TRBJ1-5; unclear D gene. Germline assignment: CDR1 MGHRA and CDR2 YSYEKL. Between the trimmed V and J ends, which lost 0 bases and 5 bases, there was a span of 5 bases. This CDR3 contains 13 residues. In DNA form, the CDR3 reads TGCGCCAGCAGCCAAGATCGGGATCAGCCCCAGCATTTT. Amino acids: CASSQDRDQPQHF.

The V call is TRBV4-2, the J call TRBJ2-7; 8 nucleotides match TRBD1. The CDR3 sequence is 15 residues long. Germline V gene data show CDR1 as LGHNA and CDR2 as YNFKEQ. J lost 4 bases, V lost 0 bases, and 5 bases had no gene match. This chain's CDR3 is CASSQDWTGLYEQYF. The CDR3, as DNA: TGTGCCAGCAGCCAAGACTGGACAGGGCTTTACGAGCAGTACTTC.

The rearrangement links TRBV19 to TRBJ2-7, with D unclear. In germline, CDR1 is LNHDA, CDR2 SQIVND (reference sequence). V was trimmed by 3 bases and J by 1 base, leaving 7 bases between them. The CDR3 sequence is 13 residues long. The CDR3 loop is CASSMASSYEQYF. DNA for the CDR3: TGTGCCAGTAGTATGGCTTCTTCCTACGAGCAGTACTTC. The entire variable domain, with the rest obtained from reference TRBV19 and TRBJ2-7, is as follows: DGGITQSPKYLFRKEGQNVTLSCEQNLNHDAMYWYRQDPGQGLRLIYYSQIVNDFQKGDIAEGYSVSREKKESFPLTVTSAQKNPTAFYLCASSMASSYEQYFGPGTRLTVT.

In regard to this clone: Germline and junction disagree at one end, which may indicate a read error. The J gene is TRBJ2-5, the V gene TRBV7-7, with 13 positions matching TRBD2. Germline assignment: CDR1 SSHAT and CDR2 FNYEAQ (reference sequence). The CDR3 runs to 16 residues. The CDR3 DNA is TGTGCTAGCAGCTTAGGGGGACTAGCGGGGAAAGAGACCCAGTACTTC. It yields the protein CASSLGGLAGKETQYF. The variable domain in full, completed from reference TRBV7-7 and TRBJ2-5, reads GAGVSQSPRYKVTKRGQDVTLRCDPISSHATLYWYQQALGQGPEFLTYFNYEAQPDKSGLPSDRFSAERPEGSISTLTIQRTEQRDSAMYRCASSLGGLAGKETQYFGPGTRLLVL.

The chain is built from TRBV2 and TRBJ2-1, with 8 nucleotides matching TRBD2. The germline V gene encodes CDR1 SNHLY and CDR2 FYNNEI. Losses at the gene ends were 5 bases for V and 13 bases for J; bases not matched to a gene: 13. The length of the CDR3 is 14 residues. The CDR3 loop is CASSPPLLAAPQFF. Here the CDR3 DNA reads TGTGCCAGCAGTCCCCCACTACTAGCGGCCCCCCAGTTCTTC.

The chain combines TRBV27 with TRBJ2-2; D is ambiguous. Germline lookup yields CDR1 MNHEY and CDR2 SMNVEV (reference sequence). The CDR3 extends over 14 amino acids. Trimming took off 7 bases at V and 4 bases at J, with 13 bases between the two ends. The CDR3 spells CASTLSASTGELFF. The DNA of the CDR3 is TGTGCCAGCACCTTATCTGCCAGCACCGGGGAGCTGTTTTTT.

The genes are TRBV19 and TRBJ2-5, with 8 bases identical to TRBD2. The CDR3 has 16 residues. Germline-derived CDR1 and CDR2 are LNHDA and SQIVND (reference sequence). The V gene end was trimmed by 6 bases and the J gene end by 4 bases; junction bases not matched to a gene: 13. The CDR3 loop reads CASSPGLVISGETQYF. CDR3 bases: TGTGCCAGTAGCCCGGGACTAGTAATTTCTGGAGAGACCCAGTACTTC.

This chain connects TRBV12-3 or TRBV12-4 to TRBJ1-5; no definite D call. V shed 2 bases and J shed 9 bases, with 11 bases lying between them. The CDR3 length is 13 residues. CDR3 loop: CASSLSGPRPQHF. CDR3 nucleotide sequence: TGTGCCAGCAGTTTATCCGGTCCTCGGCCCCAGCATTTT.

The chain employs TRBV10-2 and TRBJ2-7, with 7 bases that match TRBD2. Losses at the gene ends were 8 bases for V and 2 bases for J; bases not matched to a gene: 12. Looked up from germline, CDR1 is WSHSY and CDR2 is SAAADI. The CDR3 spans 15 residues. CDR3 loop: CASYSKAGDTYEQYF. For the CDR3, the DNA is TGCGCCAGCTATAGCAAGGCGGGAGACACCTACGAGCAGTACTTC.

The chain joins TRBV18 to TRBJ1-6; D unclear. This CDR3 is built from 13 residues. Germline V lookup: CDR1 KGHSH, CDR2 LQKENI. Trimming shortened V by 2 bases and J by 6 bases, and 5 bases separated the two germline ends. CDR3 region: CASSPGGNSPLHF. CDR3 sequence (DNA): TGTGCCAGCTCACCAGGTGGTAATTCACCCCTCCACTTT.

This rearrangement joins TRBV5-1 to TRBJ2-4; TRBD1 agrees at 12 bases. The J segment lost 4 bases and the V segment lost 5 bases, leaving 22 bases of the junction unmatched. Germline V lookup: CDR1 SGHRS, CDR2 YFSETQ. This CDR3 region has 21 residues. As DNA, the CDR3 is TGCGCCAGCAGTTTTCCCGGGACAGGGGGCGTTTTTTGGGGCTCAAAAAACATTCAGTACTTC. This translates into CASSFPGTGGVFWGSKNIQYF.

This chain joins TRBV5-6 and TRBJ2-7; possible D gene TRBD2, 5 bases. Germline V CDR1 and CDR2: SGHDT, YYEEEE. Trimming stripped 4 bases from V and 0 bases from J, with 8 bases between. The CDR3 contains 13 residues. CDR3: CASSRGISYEQYF. The CDR3 DNA sequence: TGTGCCAGCAGCCGAGGGATCTCCTACGAGCAGTACTTC.

The rearrangement uses TRBV7-9 and TRBJ2-7; 10 bases are shared with TRBD2. With V trimmed by 5 bases and J by 2 bases, 15 bases remained unmatched. The CDR3 is 18 residues long. Germline-derived CDR1 and CDR2 are SEHNR and FQNEAQ (reference sequence). CDR3 nucleotide sequence: TGTGCCAGCAGCCGGACTAGCGGTTACACGAGGCCACCCTACGAGCAGTACTTC. Protein sequence: CASSRTSGYTRPPYEQYF.

The gene calls are TRBV7-9 and TRBJ1-1, with unresolved D. Trimming cost V 3 bases and J 5 bases, with 7 bases left between them. CDR1 and CDR2 (germline): SEHNR, FQNEAQ (reference sequence). The CDR3 is 12 amino acids. CDR3 sequence (DNA): TGTGCCAGCAGCTTGGGTTGGACTGAAGCTTTCTTT. It is translated as CASSLGWTEAFF.

This chain joins TRBV5-6 and TRBJ2-3, with D unclear. V shed 2 bases and J shed 2 bases, with 12 bases lying between them. The CDR3 is 15 residues long. Germline CDR1 is SGHDT and CDR2 is YYEEEE. CDR3 protein: CASSLVGSNTDTQYF. CDR3 DNA: TGTGCCAGCAGCTTAGTGGGGTCAAACACAGATACGCAGTATTTT.

The gene calls are TRBV9 and TRBJ1-4; possibly TRBD1 for D (5 bases). V dropped 0 bases and J dropped 0 bases, with 12 bases sitting between them. Germline V gives CDR1 SGDLS, CDR2 YYNGEE. The CDR3 extends over 17 amino acids. The CDR3 DNA reads TGTGCCAGCAGCGTAGCTATAGGGGACGCAACTAATGAAAAACTGTTTTTT. It codes for CASSVAIGDATNEKLFF.

This chain joins TRBV5-1 and TRBJ2-3; 16 nucleotides agree with TRBD2. The trim removed 4 bases at V and 6 bases at J, leaving 5 bases unmatched. Looked up from germline, CDR1 is SGHRS and CDR2 is YFSETQ. This CDR3 comprises 16 residues. This chain's CDR3 is CASSGGTSGGADTQYF. In DNA, the CDR3 is TGCGCCAGCAGCGGAGGGACTAGCGGGGGGGCGGATACGCAGTATTTT.